Below are 13 T cell receptor beta chains sequenced from a single sample in a study of blood T cell repertoires in COVID-19. The assay was immunoSEQ multiplex PCR, and TCRdb's table has in-frame clones only and misses some. The sample lists 100,000 or so clones; roughly 90% were seen once. Sequenced input: peripheral blood. Receptors originate from a woman in her sixties with acute or convalescent COVID-19.

V gene TRBV7-2 combines with J gene TRBJ1-5, with 8 positions matching TRBD1. The V gene's germline CDR1 is SGHTA and CDR2 FQGNSA. The CDR3 totals 15 residues. The junction had 7 bases not matched to a gene; V was cut back by 3 bases and J by 6 bases. The CDR3 spells CASSFTGGFVQPQHF. In DNA, the CDR3 is TGTGCCAGCAGCTTCACAGGGGGTTTCGTTCAGCCCCAGCATTTT.

V usage is TRBV27 and J usage is TRBJ2-5; D might be TRBD2 (6 bases). Germline V lookup: CDR1 MNHEY, CDR2 SMNVEV (reference sequence). V was pared by 2 bases and J by 5 bases, with 12 bases between. The CDR3 has 14 residues. This CDR3 reads CASSLGGPGETQYF. CDR3 DNA sequence: TGTGCCAGCAGTTTAGGAGGGCCGGGGGAGACCCAGTACTTC.

The chain recombines TRBV4-1 with TRBJ2-1; no firm D call. This CDR3 spans 13 amino acids. Germline V CDR1 and CDR2: MGHRA, YSYEKL. Trimming removed 1 base at V and 6 bases at J, with 7 bases between. The CDR3 DNA is TGCGCCAGCAGCCAAGGTACGGGCAATGAGCAGTTCTTC. Translation gives CASSQGTGNEQFF.

This chain connects TRBV6-1 to TRBJ2-7, with D perhaps matching TRBD2 (5 bases). Germline CDR1 MNHNS, CDR2 SASEGT. This CDR3 has 17 amino acids. Trimming took 3 bases from V and 3 from J, leaving 21 bases between them. The CDR3 DNA follows: TGTGCCAGCAGTGACCGACCTAGCTGGGTAAACTACTACGAGCAGTACGTC. Translation gives CASSDRPSWVNYYEQYV.

The J gene is TRBJ2-1, the V gene TRBV24-1, with 8 bases lining up with TRBD2. The CDR3 has 17 amino acids. The junction had 12 bases not matched to a gene; V was cut back by 2 bases and J by 7 bases. Germline CDR1 and CDR2: KGHDR and SFDVKD. This CDR3 is CATSDSVKREPRNEQFF. DNA for the CDR3: TGTGCCACCAGTGATTCCGTAAAGCGGGAGCCTCGAAATGAGCAGTTCTTC.

The chain is built from TRBV24-1 and TRBJ2-2; perhaps TRBD1 as D (7 bases). This CDR3 contains 16 residues. CDR1 is KGHDR, CDR2 SFDVKD, per germline. The V and J ends lost 1 base and 6 bases respectively, with 14 bases between them. Here the CDR3 reads CATSDFPGGGAGELFF. The CDR3 bases are TGTGCCACCAGTGATTTCCCAGGGGGAGGCGCCGGGGAGCTGTTTTTT.

This clone was observed a single time. This chain uses TRBV28 with TRBJ2-2; 9 bases are shared with TRBD2. The CDR3 totals 14 residues. The V gene's germline CDR1 is MDHEN and CDR2 SYDVKM. The V gene end was trimmed by 6 bases and the J gene end by 6 bases; junction bases not matched to a gene: 5. The CDR3 DNA follows: TGTGCCAGCAGGGGGACTAGCAGGGCCGGGGAGCTGTTTTTT. It codes for CASRGTSRAGELFF.

The rearrangement joins TRBV19 to TRBJ2-4; TRBD1 is a possible D gene (6 bases). The CDR3 contains 16 residues. The V end was cut by 1 base, the J end by 4 bases, with 14 bases between. Germline CDR1 reads LNHDA; CDR2 reads SQIVND (reference sequence). The CDR3 bases are TGTGCCAGTAGTATAGGGAGGACAGAACTAAAAAACATTCAGTACTTC. Amino acids: CASSIGRTELKNIQYF.

This clone was seen only a few times. The CDR3 region is CASSPGGLEAFF. The DNA for the CDR3 is TGTGCCAGCAGCCCCGGTGGACTTGAAGCTTTCTTT. The V and J genes are TRBV6-5 and TRBJ1-1; D gene unclear. The CDR3 consists of 12 residues. Germline CDR1 is MNHEY and CDR2 is SVGAGI. V lost 6 bases to trimming and J lost 7 bases, with 12 bases between them.

The chain carries TRBV6-5 and TRBJ2-5, with no clear D. The germline gives CDR1 MNHEY, CDR2 SVGAGI. Trimming pared 6 bases from V and 7 bases from J, leaving 21 bases between. The CDR3 has 15 amino acids. The CDR3 bases are TGTGCCAGCAGCGAGCCGGGTCTAATTGCGGTGACCCAGTACTTC. This codes for CASSEPGLIAVTQYF.

As DNA, the CDR3 is TGTGCCAGCAGTTCCGTAGGGGACATCTGGGACAACACTGAAGCTTTCTTT. This encodes CASSSVGDIWDNTEAFF. The chain is built from TRBV27 and TRBJ1-1, with D possibly TRBD1 on 6 matching bases. From germline, CDR1 is MNHEY and CDR2 SMNVEV (reference sequence). The CDR3 has 17 amino acids. The germline V and J ends were trimmed by 4 bases and 2 bases, with 20 bases remaining between them.

This clone appeared a few times. The V call is TRBV9, the J call TRBJ2-2; 8 nucleotides match TRBD1. This CDR3 has 15 residues. The germline V gene has CDR1 SGDLS and CDR2 YYNGEE. Germline trimming cut 3 bases from V and 2 bases from J; bases unmatched to any gene: 3. The CDR3 reads CASSETGANTGELFF. Here the CDR3 DNA reads TGTGCCAGCAGCGAGACAGGGGCTAACACCGGGGAGCTGTTTTTT.

The chain joins TRBV27 to TRBJ2-7; possible D gene TRBD2, 6 bases. Germline V CDR1 and CDR2: MNHEY, SMNVEV (reference sequence). The CDR3 is made up of 13 amino acids. Deletions cut 10 bases from V and 2 bases from J, with 15 bases between. The CDR3 spells CAKGTRGTYEQYV. The CDR3 bases are TGTGCCAAGGGGACCCGCGGGACCTACGAGCAGTACGTC.